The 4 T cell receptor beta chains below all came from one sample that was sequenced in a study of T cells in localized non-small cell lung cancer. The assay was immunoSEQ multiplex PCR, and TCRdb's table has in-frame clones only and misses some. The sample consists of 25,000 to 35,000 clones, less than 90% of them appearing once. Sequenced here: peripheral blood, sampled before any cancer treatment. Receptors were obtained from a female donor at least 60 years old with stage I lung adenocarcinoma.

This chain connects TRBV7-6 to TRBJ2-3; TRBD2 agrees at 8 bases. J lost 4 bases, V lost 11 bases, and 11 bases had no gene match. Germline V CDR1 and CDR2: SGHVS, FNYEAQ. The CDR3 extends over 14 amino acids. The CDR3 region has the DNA TGTGCCTCCACGGGAGGGCCGTTTCCAGATACGCAGTATTTT. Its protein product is CASTGGPFPDTQYF.

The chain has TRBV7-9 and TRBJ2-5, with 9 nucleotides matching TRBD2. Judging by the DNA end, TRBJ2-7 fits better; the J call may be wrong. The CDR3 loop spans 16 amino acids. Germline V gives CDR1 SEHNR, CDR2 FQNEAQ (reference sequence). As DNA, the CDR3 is TGTGCCAGCAGCTTGTGGGGTAGCGGGAGACCCCTCGAGCAGTACTTC. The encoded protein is CASSLWGSGRPLEQYF.

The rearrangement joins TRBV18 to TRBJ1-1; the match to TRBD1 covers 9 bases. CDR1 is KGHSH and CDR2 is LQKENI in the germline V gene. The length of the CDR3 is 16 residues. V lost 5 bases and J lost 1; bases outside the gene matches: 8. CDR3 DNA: TGTGCCAGCTCAGGATACAGGGGGCTAACGAACACTGAAGCTTTCTTT. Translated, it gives CASSGYRGLTNTEAFF.

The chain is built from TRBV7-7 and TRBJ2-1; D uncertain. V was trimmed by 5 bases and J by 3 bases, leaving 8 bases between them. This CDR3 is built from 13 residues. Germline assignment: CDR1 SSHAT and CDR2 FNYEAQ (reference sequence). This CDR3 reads CASSKDHYNEQFF. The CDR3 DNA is TGTGCCAGCAGCAAAGACCACTACAATGAGCAGTTCTTC.